The 2 T cell receptor beta chains listed next were all sequenced from one sample in a study of T cell changes during pregnancy in multiple sclerosis (dated by TCRdb to between 2018 and 2021). The library was produced with the immunoSEQ multiplex PCR assay. In TCRdb, the immuneACCESS table is reduced to in-frame sequences with V and J assigned. These tables do not hold every clone; where another copy was compared, an unresolved V gene accounts for under half, and the others remain unexplained. In all, the sample holds 60,000 to 85,000 clones, and approximately 94% of those were seen once. Approximately 0.58% of the sample goes to the ten largest clones. The input for sequencing was peripheral blood, taken in the third trimester of pregnancy. These receptors were collected from a female donor with multiple sclerosis, enrolled in a pregnancy study.

The rearrangement uses TRBV7-2 and TRBJ1-2; D possibly corresponds to TRBD1 (5 bases). The V end lost 5 bases, the J end lost 7 bases, and 17 bases lay between the germline ends. The CDR3 spans 14 residues. The germline V gene has CDR1 SGHTA and CDR2 FQGNSA. The CDR3, as DNA: TGTGCCAGCAGCCTGGAGGGGTCCCCCTTTGGCTACACCTTC. This gives the protein CASSLEGSPFGYTF.

V usage is TRBV30 and J usage is TRBJ2-1; the match to TRBD1 covers 7 bases. This CDR3 contains 14 residues. The V segment lost 0 bases and the J segment 6 bases; nucleotides outside the gene matches: 5. Germline V gene sequence: CDR1 GTSNPN, CDR2 SVGIG (reference sequence). CDR3 in amino acids: CAWSVGAGGNEQFF. The CDR3 DNA reads TGTGCCTGGAGTGTAGGCGCAGGGGGCAATGAGCAGTTCTTC.